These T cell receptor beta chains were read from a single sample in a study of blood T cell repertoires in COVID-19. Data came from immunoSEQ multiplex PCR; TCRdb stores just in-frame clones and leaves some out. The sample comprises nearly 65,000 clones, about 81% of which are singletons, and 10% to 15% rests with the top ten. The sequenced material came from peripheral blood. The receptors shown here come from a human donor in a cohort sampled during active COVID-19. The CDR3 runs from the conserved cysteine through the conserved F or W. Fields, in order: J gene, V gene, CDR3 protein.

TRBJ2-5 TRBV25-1 CASSELADYQETQYF
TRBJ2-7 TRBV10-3 CAISAPNSYEQYF
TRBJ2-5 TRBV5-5 CASSFGAALEETQYF
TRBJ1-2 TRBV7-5 CVRSLVRGQYGYTF
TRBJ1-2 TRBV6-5 CASSYEGARGYTF
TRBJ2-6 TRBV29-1 CSVETAGANVLTF
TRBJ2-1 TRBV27 CASSDRGHHSYNEQFF
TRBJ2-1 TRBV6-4 CASSGTGEDEQFF
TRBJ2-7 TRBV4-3 CASSQGASGVPPYEQYF
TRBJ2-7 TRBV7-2 CASSARQGLDQYF
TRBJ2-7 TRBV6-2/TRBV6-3 CASSPNYEQYF
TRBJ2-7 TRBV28 CASTHGSVPYEQYF
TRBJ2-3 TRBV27 CASSLRWAGGPRDTQYF
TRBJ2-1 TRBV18 CASSPPGQLNNEQFF
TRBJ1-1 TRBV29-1 CSVEEGHTEAFF
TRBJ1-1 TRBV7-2 CASSEEVGGGEAFF
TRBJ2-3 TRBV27 CASSFLVAGGPADTQYF
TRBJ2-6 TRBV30 CAWSVGLAGPTGANVLTF
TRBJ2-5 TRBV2 CASSGDLRLAAVETQYF
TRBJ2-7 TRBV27 CASSLGQRYEQYF
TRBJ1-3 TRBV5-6 CASSSGTGAGNTIYF
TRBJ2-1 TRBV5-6 CASSSSGTSGIEDEQFF
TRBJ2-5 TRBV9 CASSVEASGGTQETQYF
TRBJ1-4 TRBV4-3 CASSQEAITNEKLFF
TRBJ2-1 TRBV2 CASNGGPDSYNEQFF
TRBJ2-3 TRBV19 CARRGWLAGPTDTQYF
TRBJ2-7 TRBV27 CASSLRGPYEQYF
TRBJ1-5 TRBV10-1 CASSPSLSDRLASGQPQHF
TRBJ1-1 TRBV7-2 CASSPSGHPEAFF
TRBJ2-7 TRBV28 CASSFDGPYEQYF
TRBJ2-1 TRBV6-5 CASSSTSGGAFNEQFF
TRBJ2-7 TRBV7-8 CASSFLAGGRLEQYF
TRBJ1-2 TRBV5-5 CASSFEVYGYTF
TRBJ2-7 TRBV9 CASSVDGNSYEQYF
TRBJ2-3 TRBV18 CASSSGQGNTDTQYF
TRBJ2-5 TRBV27 CASSSPDLDRGKETQYF
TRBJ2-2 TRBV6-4 CASSDSSSGELFF
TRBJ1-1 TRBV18 CASSPTGDPSEAFF
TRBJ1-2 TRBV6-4 CASSDEGRSRYTF
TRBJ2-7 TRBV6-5 CASSYGQGTSYEQYF
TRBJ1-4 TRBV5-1 CASSLRTTEKLFF
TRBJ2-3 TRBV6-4 CASSPVAGGPGDTQYF
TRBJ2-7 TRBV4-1 CASSPRTGASSYEQYF
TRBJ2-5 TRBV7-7 CASSLGGLAGGQETQYF
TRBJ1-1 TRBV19 CASNGQGRLNTEAFF
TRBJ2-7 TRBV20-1 CSVRATYEQYF
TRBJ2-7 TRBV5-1 CASSLWLQGYEQYF
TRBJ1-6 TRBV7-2 CASSRQGDNSPLHF
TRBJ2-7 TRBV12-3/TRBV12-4 CASSGILAYEQYF
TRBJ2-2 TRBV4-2 CASRPLVTNTGELFF
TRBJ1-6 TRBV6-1 CASSEETANYNSPLHF